The following is a T cell receptor (beta chain) sequence with its context. The specificity of this receptor is unknown. No base quality values were provided; no much bigger clone lies one nucleotide off. These data originate in a study of blood T cell repertoires in COVID-19 (dated by TCRdb to 2018 to 2021). General notes on the study: Collaborator samples came from the United States, Italy and Spain and covered acute and convalescent phases of COVID-19. The repertoires were released in a freely available public database meant as a resource for research on the immune response to SARS-CoV-2. Samples came from the ongoing ImmuneRACE study (first 160 participants) plus 1,254 subjects from 6 global collaborators. Nearly every sample came with metadata listing a de-identified subject ID, COVID-19 status, age in years and sex. Where available, HLA class I and class II types were taken from metadata supplied by the sample provider and were not determined by assay-based typing. The dataset comprised deeply sampled blood TCRbeta repertoires from subjects exposed to, actively infected with, or recovered from COVID-19. The prospective study material was composed of cDNA or gDNA derived from T cells, B-cell-depleted T cells, or PBMCs. Paper-wide results and their limitations: Clinical and demographic metadata were provided uncurated, with the amount varying by source and participant.

Relative to germline, V is 0 bases shorter and J is 0 bases shorter, with 10 bases between their ends. The germline V gene provides CDR1 SGDLS and CDR2 YYNGEE. Measured from the cysteine to the phenylalanine, the CDR3 is 16 residues long. The retained sequence is limited to the CDR3, 48 bases, with the frame set at the first base. In Seattle, one collaborating source enrolled patients while the infection was active and tracked those patients longitudinally over the course of disease. Each collaborating institution followed its own protocols to collect whole blood in K2EDTA tubes. For TCRbeta analysis, collaborators shipped samples as frozen whole blood, isolated PBMCs, or DNA extracted from either of those sample types. The immunoSEQ Assay, a bias-controlled multiplex PCR, was used to amplify TCRbeta CDR3 regions from genomic DNA. Concerning the study's data processing: Nucleated cell counts per sample were estimated from amplification of reference gene primers within the assay. To quantify the absolute abundance of each unique TCRbeta CDR3 rearrangement, sequence reads were collapsed and filtered. For each sample, productive Simpson clonality was calculated as the square root of Simpson's diversity index across productive rearrangements. Drawn from immuneACCESS, this table holds only the in-frame rearrangements with V and J called that TCRdb kept. Clones are partly lost; checked studies trace under half to an unresolved V gene and leave the rest unexplained. The V and J calls and clone size were taken over from that table, and D and trimming were inferred from the DNA. The table for this sample lists about 230,000 clones; approximately 90% of them were counted only once. Clones ranked in the top ten supply 11% of the sample.

The sequencing input was peripheral blood. The V gene is TRBV9 and the J gene is TRBJ1-3; the D gene remains uncertain. This TCR was sampled from a man in his forties or fifties with COVID-19, enrolled during active disease. The CDR3 has the sequence CASSVGPDYSGNTIYF. The nucleotide sequence reads as follows: TGTGCCAGCAGCGTAGGTCCAGACTACTCTGGAAACACCATATATTTT.